The clone carrying this TCR beta chain was detected a few times. For the second PCR, which ran for roughly 6 to 12 cycles, a sample-barcoded 5' primer and a J-beta primer mix were used. TCRdb analysed the 5' RACE reads with MiXCR anew, one entry per CDR3 protein. The sample includes roughly 2 million distinct CDR3 sequences, roughly 52% of them seen just once. The source of the sample is a study of blood T cells in healthy people across ages. In germline, CDR1 is MDHEN, CDR2 SYDVKM. The CDR3 contains 14 residues. With V trimmed by 7 bases and J by 3 bases, 8 bases remained unmatched. The J gene is TRBJ2-7, the V gene TRBV28; 8 nucleotides align to TRBD2. Material: blood. This clonotype originated in a woman in her thirties or forties in good health. The CDR3 here is CASNPRGGVYEQYF. The CDR3 nucleotides read TGTGCCAGCAACCCACGGGGGGGTGTCTACGAGCAGTACTTC.